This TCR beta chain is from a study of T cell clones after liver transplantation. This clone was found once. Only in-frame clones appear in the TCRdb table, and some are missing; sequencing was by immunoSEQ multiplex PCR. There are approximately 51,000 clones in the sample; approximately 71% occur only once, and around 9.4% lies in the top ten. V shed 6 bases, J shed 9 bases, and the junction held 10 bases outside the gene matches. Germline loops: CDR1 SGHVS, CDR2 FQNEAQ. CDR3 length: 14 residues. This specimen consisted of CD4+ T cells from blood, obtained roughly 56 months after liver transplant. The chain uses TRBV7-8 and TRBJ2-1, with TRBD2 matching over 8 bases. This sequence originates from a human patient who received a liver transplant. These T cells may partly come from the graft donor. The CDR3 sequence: CASRPWGSGVEQFF. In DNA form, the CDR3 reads TGTGCCAGCAGACCTTGGGGTAGCGGGGTTGAGCAGTTCTTC.